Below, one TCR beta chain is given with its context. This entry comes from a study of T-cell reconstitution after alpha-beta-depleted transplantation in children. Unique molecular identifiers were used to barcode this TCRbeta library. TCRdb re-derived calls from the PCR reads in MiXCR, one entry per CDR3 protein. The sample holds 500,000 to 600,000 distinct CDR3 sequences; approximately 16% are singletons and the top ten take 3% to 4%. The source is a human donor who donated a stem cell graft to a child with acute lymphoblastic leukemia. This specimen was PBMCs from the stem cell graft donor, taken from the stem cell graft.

CDR3 bases: TGTGCCAGCAGCCCCTCCGGAGTCAGTACCTACGAGCAGTACTTC. Protein: CASSPSGVSTYEQYF. V usage is TRBV27 and J usage is TRBJ2-7; no definite D call. The germline V and J ends were trimmed by 6 bases and 2 bases, with 17 bases remaining between them. CDR1 is MNHEY and CDR2 is SMNVEV in the germline V gene (reference sequence). This CDR3 spans 15 amino acids.